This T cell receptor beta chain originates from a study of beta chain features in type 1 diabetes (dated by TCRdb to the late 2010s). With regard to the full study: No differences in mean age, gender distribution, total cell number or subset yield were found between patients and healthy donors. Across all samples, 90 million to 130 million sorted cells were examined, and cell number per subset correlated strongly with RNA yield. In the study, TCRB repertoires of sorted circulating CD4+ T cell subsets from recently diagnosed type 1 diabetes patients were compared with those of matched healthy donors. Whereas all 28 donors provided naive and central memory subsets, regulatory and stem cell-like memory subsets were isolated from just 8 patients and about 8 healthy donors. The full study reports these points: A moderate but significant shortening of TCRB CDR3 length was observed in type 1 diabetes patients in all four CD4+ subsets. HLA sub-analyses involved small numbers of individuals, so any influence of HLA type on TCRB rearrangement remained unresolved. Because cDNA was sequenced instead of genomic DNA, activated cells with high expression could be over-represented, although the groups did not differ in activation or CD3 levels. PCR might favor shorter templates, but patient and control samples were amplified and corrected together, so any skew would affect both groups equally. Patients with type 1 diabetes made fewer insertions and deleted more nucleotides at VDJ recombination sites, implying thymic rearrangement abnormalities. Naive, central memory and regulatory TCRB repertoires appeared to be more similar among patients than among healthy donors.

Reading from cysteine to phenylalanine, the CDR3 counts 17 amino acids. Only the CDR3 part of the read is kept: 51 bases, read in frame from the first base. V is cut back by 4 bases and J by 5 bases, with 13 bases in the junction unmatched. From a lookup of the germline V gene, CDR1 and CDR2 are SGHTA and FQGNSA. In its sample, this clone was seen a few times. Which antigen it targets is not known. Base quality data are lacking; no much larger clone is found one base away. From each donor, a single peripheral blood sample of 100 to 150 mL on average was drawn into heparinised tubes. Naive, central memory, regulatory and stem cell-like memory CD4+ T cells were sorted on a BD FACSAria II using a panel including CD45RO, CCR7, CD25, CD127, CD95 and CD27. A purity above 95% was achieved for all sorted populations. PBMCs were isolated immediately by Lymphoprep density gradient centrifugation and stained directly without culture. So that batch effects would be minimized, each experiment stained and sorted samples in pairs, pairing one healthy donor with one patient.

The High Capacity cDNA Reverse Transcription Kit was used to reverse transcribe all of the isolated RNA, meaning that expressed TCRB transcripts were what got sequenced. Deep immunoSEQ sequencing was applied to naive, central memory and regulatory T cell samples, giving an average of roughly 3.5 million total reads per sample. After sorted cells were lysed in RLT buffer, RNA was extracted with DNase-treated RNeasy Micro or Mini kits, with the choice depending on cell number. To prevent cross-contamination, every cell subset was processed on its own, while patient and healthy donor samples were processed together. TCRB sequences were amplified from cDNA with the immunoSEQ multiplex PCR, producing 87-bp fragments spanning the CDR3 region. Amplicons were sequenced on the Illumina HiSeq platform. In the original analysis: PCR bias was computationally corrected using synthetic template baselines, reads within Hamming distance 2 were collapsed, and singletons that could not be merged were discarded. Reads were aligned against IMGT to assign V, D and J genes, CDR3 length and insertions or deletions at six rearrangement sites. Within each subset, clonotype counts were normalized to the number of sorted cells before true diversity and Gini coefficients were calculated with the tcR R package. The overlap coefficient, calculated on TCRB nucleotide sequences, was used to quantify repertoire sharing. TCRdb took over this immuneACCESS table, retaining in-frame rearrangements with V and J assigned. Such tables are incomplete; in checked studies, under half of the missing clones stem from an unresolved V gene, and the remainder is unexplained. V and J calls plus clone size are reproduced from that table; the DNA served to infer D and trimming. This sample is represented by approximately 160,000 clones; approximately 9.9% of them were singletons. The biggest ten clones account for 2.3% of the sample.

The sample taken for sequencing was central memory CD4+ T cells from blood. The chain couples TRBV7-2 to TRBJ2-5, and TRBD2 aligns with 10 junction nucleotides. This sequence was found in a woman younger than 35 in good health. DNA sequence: TGTGCCAGCAGCTCCTTATATAGCGGGGGGCAGTGGGAGACCCAGTACTTC. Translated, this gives CASSSLYSGGQWETQYF.